Listed below are T cell receptor beta chains from one sample, sequenced in a study of T and B cells in COVID-19 patients. TCRdb analysed the multiplex PCR reads with MiXCR anew, one entry per CDR3 protein. The data show about 4,600 distinct CDR3 sequences, about 19% seen once. Sequenced sample: blood. All receptors come from a human donor with active COVID-19. Each CDR3 is given with its conserved first and last residue. The order of the fields is clone size, D gene, V gene, J gene, CDR3 DNA, CDR3 protein. A D gene is named only where the DNA matches it firmly. The size field is filled for only some rows; it gives once, few, many or a size class.

clone size: large; D gene: TRBD1; V gene: TRBV19; J gene: TRBJ2-2; CDR3 DNA: TGTGCCAGTAGTAGACAGGGATACACCGGGGAGCTGTTTTTT; CDR3 protein: CASSRQGYTGELFF
clone size: medium-sized; D gene: NA; V gene: TRBV12-3/TRBV12-4; J gene: TRBJ2-1; CDR3 DNA: TGTGCCAGCAGTTTCACTGTCAGTGAGCAGTTCTTC; CDR3 protein: CASSFTVSEQFF
clone size: NA; D gene: TRBD2; V gene: TRBV5-1; J gene: TRBJ2-1; CDR3 DNA: TGCGCCAGCAGCTGGGGACTAGCGGGGGGCTCCTACAATGAGCAGTTCTTC; CDR3 protein: CASSWGLAGGSYNEQFF
clone size: medium-sized; D gene: NA; V gene: TRBV19; J gene: TRBJ1-5; CDR3 DNA: TGTGCCTCTCGTACGGGGAGGCTTAATCAGCCCCAGCATTTT; CDR3 protein: CASRTGRLNQPQHF
clone size: NA; D gene: NA; V gene: TRBV6-6; J gene: TRBJ1-5; CDR3 DNA: TGTGCCAGCAGCCCCAAGGTAGCGGGAGAGCCCCAGCATTTT; CDR3 protein: CASSPKVAGEPQHF
clone size: few; D gene: NA; V gene: TRBV6-1; J gene: TRBJ1-1; CDR3 DNA: TGTGCCAGCAGTGTTGAGGCGAACACTGAAGCTTTCTTT; CDR3 protein: CASSVEANTEAFF
clone size: NA; D gene: NA; V gene: TRBV20-1; J gene: TRBJ2-7; CDR3 DNA: TGCAGTGCTCGGGACGGCCCCTACGAGCAGTACTTC; CDR3 protein: CSARDGPYEQYF
clone size: NA; D gene: TRBD1; V gene: TRBV30; J gene: TRBJ1-1; CDR3 DNA: TGTGCCTGGAGTTGGACAGGGGGTTTGAACACTGAAGCTTTCTTT; CDR3 protein: CAWSWTGGLNTEAFF
clone size: NA; D gene: NA; V gene: TRBV5-6; J gene: TRBJ1-5; CDR3 DNA: TGTGCCAGCAGCTTGGCGGGTAGCAATCAGCCCCAGCATTTT; CDR3 protein: CASSLAGSNQPQHF
clone size: medium-sized; D gene: NA; V gene: TRBV18; J gene: TRBJ2-1; CDR3 DNA: TGTGCCAGCTCACTTCAGTGGGATACTTCCAATGAGCAGTTCTTC; CDR3 protein: CASSLQWDTSNEQFF
clone size: medium-sized; D gene: TRBD2; V gene: TRBV18; J gene: TRBJ2-5; CDR3 DNA: TGTGCCAGCTCACCACGGCTAGCGGGGGGATCGGGGGAGACCCAGTACTTC; CDR3 protein: CASSPRLAGGSGETQYF
clone size: NA; D gene: NA; V gene: TRBV29-1; J gene: TRBJ2-1; CDR3 DNA: TGCAGCGTTGGATGGCAGTATAAGGCGGTCAGCTCGGAGCAGTTCTTC; CDR3 protein: CSVGWQYKAVSSEQFF
clone size: many; D gene: TRBD1; V gene: TRBV28; J gene: TRBJ2-7; CDR3 DNA: TGTGCCAGCAGTCGGGACAGCTACGAGCAGTACTTC; CDR3 protein: CASSRDSYEQYF
clone size: NA; D gene: TRBD2; V gene: TRBV19; J gene: TRBJ2-2; CDR3 DNA: TGTGCCAGCGGGGGACTAGCGTTAAACACCGGGGAGCTGTTTTTT; CDR3 protein: CASGGLALNTGELFF
clone size: medium-sized; D gene: NA; V gene: TRBV18; J gene: TRBJ2-5; CDR3 DNA: TGTGCCAGCTCACCATCTACGGAGACCCAGTACTTC; CDR3 protein: CASSPSTETQYF
clone size: medium-sized; D gene: TRBD1; V gene: TRBV15; J gene: TRBJ1-4; CDR3 DNA: TGTGCCACCAGCAGAGCCGGGACAGGGGGCCTGAATGAAAAACTGTTTTTT; CDR3 protein: CATSRAGTGGLNEKLFF
clone size: NA; D gene: TRBD1; V gene: TRBV5-1; J gene: TRBJ2-7; CDR3 DNA: TGCGCCAGCAGCTTGGGAGGGGGCGAATCCTACGAGCAGTACTTC; CDR3 protein: CASSLGGGESYEQYF
clone size: many; D gene: NA; V gene: TRBV7-9; J gene: TRBJ2-2; CDR3 DNA: TGTGCCAGCAGCTTCTGGGCCGGGACACTTACCACCGGGGAGCTGTTTTTT; CDR3 protein: CASSFWAGTLTTGELFF
clone size: medium-sized; D gene: NA; V gene: TRBV19; J gene: TRBJ1-1; CDR3 DNA: TGTGCCAGTAGTGCCCCACCACTGGAGAACACTGAAGCTTTCTTT; CDR3 protein: CASSAPPLENTEAFF
clone size: NA; D gene: TRBD1; V gene: TRBV4-3; J gene: TRBJ1-1; CDR3 DNA: TGTGCCAGCAGCCAAGTGAGTCGACAGGGACCGTTCTCTGAAGCTTTCTTT; CDR3 protein: CASSQVSRQGPFSEAFF
clone size: once; D gene: TRBD1; V gene: TRBV5-5; J gene: TRBJ2-3; CDR3 DNA: TGTGCCAGCAGCTCTGGACAGGGCCACGATACGCAGTATTTT; CDR3 protein: CASSSGQGHDTQYF
clone size: medium-sized; D gene: TRBD1; V gene: TRBV27; J gene: TRBJ1-2; CDR3 DNA: TGTGCCAGCACCCTACGTACAGGGGACGGTTATGGCTACACCTTC; CDR3 protein: CASTLRTGDGYGYTF
clone size: few; D gene: NA; V gene: TRBV5-1; J gene: TRBJ2-7; CDR3 DNA: TGCGCCAGCAGCGCGGTGGACGGAACCTACGAGCAGTACTTC; CDR3 protein: CASSAVDGTYEQYF
clone size: medium-sized; D gene: NA; V gene: TRBV7-2; J gene: TRBJ1-2; CDR3 DNA: TGTGCCAGCAGCTTATCGACAGGCACGGGGGGCTACACCTTC; CDR3 protein: CASSLSTGTGGYTF
clone size: medium-sized; D gene: NA; V gene: TRBV6-5; J gene: TRBJ1-1; CDR3 DNA: TGTGCCAGCAGCTTGCTGGTGGGTCGCACTGAAGCTTTCTTT; CDR3 protein: CASSLLVGRTEAFF
clone size: medium-sized; D gene: NA; V gene: TRBV30; J gene: TRBJ1-2; CDR3 DNA: TGTGCCTGGAGTGTACGGGCAGCCGCTAACTATGGCTACACCTTC; CDR3 protein: CAWSVRAAANYGYTF
clone size: NA; D gene: NA; V gene: TRBV5-1; J gene: TRBJ1-1; CDR3 DNA: TGCGCCAGCAGCGGGGGACCGAACACTGAAGCTTTCTTT; CDR3 protein: CASSGGPNTEAFF
clone size: medium-sized; D gene: TRBD1; V gene: TRBV12-3/TRBV12-4; J gene: TRBJ2-6; CDR3 DNA: TGTGCCAGCAGTTTGGGACAGGGGCCCTCTGGGGCCAACGTCCTGACTTTC; CDR3 protein: CASSLGQGPSGANVLTF
clone size: medium-sized; D gene: NA; V gene: TRBV6-5; J gene: TRBJ1-4; CDR3 DNA: TGTGCCAGCAGCCCCAGGGATAATGAAAAACTGTTTTTT; CDR3 protein: CASSPRDNEKLFF
clone size: medium-sized; D gene: NA; V gene: TRBV6-2/TRBV6-3; J gene: TRBJ2-7; CDR3 DNA: TGTGCCAGCAGTCGACTACGCGGGTACGAGCAGTACTTC; CDR3 protein: CASSRLRGYEQYF
clone size: NA; D gene: TRBD2; V gene: TRBV28; J gene: TRBJ2-7; CDR3 DNA: TGTGCCAGCAGCCTGACTAGCGGAGCCTACGAGCAGTACTTC; CDR3 protein: CASSLTSGAYEQYF
clone size: large; D gene: TRBD2; V gene: TRBV29-1; J gene: TRBJ2-7; CDR3 DNA: TGCAGCGCCTCGGGACTAGCGTCCTACGAGCAGTACTTC; CDR3 protein: CSASGLASYEQYF
clone size: NA; D gene: NA; V gene: TRBV20-1; J gene: TRBJ2-1; CDR3 DNA: TGCAGTGCTCGCAGGGAGAGCTGGTCTAATGAGCAGTTCTTC; CDR3 protein: CSARRESWSNEQFF